This T cell receptor (beta chain) stems from a study of control samples from healthy donors and cancer patients. TCRdb keeps only in-frame clones here, not all; method: immunoSEQ multiplex PCR. The sample includes approximately 70,000 clones, 90% of them seen just once. Germline V gene lookup returns CDR1 SGHRS and CDR2 YFSETQ. This CDR3 region has 16 residues. Trimming took 0 bases from V and 1 from J; bases not matched to a gene: 2. Source material: PBMCs. The receptor comes from a woman in her forties or fifties with colorectal cancer. The chain recombines TRBV5-1 with TRBJ2-1, with 9 nucleotides matching TRBD1. Here the CDR3 reads CASSLEQGASYNEQFF. CDR3 bases: TGCGCCAGCAGCTTGGAACAGGGGGCATCCTACAATGAGCAGTTCTTC.